Each of the 6 T cell receptor beta chains below was sequenced from the same sample in a study of cytomegalovirus exposure and HLA in healthy donors. Both 60 Vbeta primers and 13 Jbeta primers went into the PCR. TCRdb's copy holds only in-frame clones and misses some; the assay was immunoSEQ multiplex PCR. The table has some 96,000 clones, 76% seen once; the top ten hold about 2%. The sample comprised PBMCs. The receptors come from a middle-aged man in good health and CMV-seronegative.

The chain links TRBV6-1 to TRBJ1-2; D is undetermined. Per germline, CDR1 MNHNS and CDR2 SASEGT. CDR3 length: 15 amino acids. V was shortened by 3 bases and J by 0 bases, with 11 bases between the two germline ends. The CDR3 sequence: CASSESPDTNYGYTF. CDR3 bases: TGTGCCAGCAGTGAGTCCCCAGATACTAACTATGGCTACACCTTC.

This clone was counted a few times. The chain is built from TRBV13 and TRBJ2-7, with a possible D match to TRBD1 (6 bases). Germline V gives CDR1 PRHDT, CDR2 FYEKMQ (reference sequence). This CDR3 has 15 residues. V dropped 2 bases and J dropped 0 bases, with 11 bases sitting between them. The CDR3 protein is CASSLSGVSSYEQYF. The CDR3 DNA reads as TGTGCCAGCAGCTTATCAGGGGTAAGCTCCTACGAGCAGTACTTC.

The genes are TRBV9 and TRBJ2-1, with 7 nucleotides matching TRBD1. Losses at the gene ends were 2 bases for V and 5 bases for J; bases not matched to a gene: 7. The CDR3 totals 15 residues. Germline CDR1 reads SGDLS; CDR2 reads YYNGEE. For the CDR3, the DNA is TGTGCCAGCAGCGTTACCGGGACAGCGAACAATGAGCAGTTCTTC. Its translation: CASSVTGTANNEQFF.

The J gene is TRBJ2-7, the V gene TRBV30, with D unclear. V was shortened by 2 bases and J by 2 bases, with 13 bases between the two germline ends. This CDR3 has 14 residues. The germline gives CDR1 GTSNPN, CDR2 SVGIG (reference sequence). Here the CDR3 reads CAWSIGSRTYEQYF. The CDR3 coding sequence is TGTGCCTGGAGTATTGGCTCGAGGACCTACGAGCAGTACTTC.

V is TRBV27 and J is TRBJ2-6; a possible D gene is TRBD2 (5 bases). The CDR3 covers 17 residues. Per the germline V gene, CDR1 is MNHEY and CDR2 is SMNVEV (reference sequence). Trimming cost V 5 bases and J 2 bases, with 16 bases left between them. The CDR3: CASSPPRRYPGANVLTF. The CDR3 DNA is TGTGCCAGCAGTCCCCCTCGGAGGTACCCTGGGGCCAACGTCCTGACTTTC. The full variable domain, in which reference TRBV27 and TRBJ2-6 provide the parts outside the CDR3, is EAQVTQNPRYLITVTGKKLTVTCSQNMNHEYMSWYRQDPGLGLRQIYYSMNVEVTDKGDVPEGYKVSRKEKRNFPLILESPSPNQTSLYFCASSPPRRYPGANVLTFGAGSRLTVL.

This clone is a singleton in its sample. J is TRBJ1-3 and V is TRBV10-1; maybe TRBD1 (5 bases). Germline V gene lookup returns CDR1 WNHNN and CDR2 SYGVQD (reference sequence). V was trimmed by 7 bases and J by 3 bases, leaving 16 bases between them. The CDR3 consists of 15 residues. CDR3 in amino acids: CASITLAGVGNTIYF. CDR3 bases: TGCGCCAGCATCACTCTGGCGGGGGTTGGAAACACCATATATTTT.